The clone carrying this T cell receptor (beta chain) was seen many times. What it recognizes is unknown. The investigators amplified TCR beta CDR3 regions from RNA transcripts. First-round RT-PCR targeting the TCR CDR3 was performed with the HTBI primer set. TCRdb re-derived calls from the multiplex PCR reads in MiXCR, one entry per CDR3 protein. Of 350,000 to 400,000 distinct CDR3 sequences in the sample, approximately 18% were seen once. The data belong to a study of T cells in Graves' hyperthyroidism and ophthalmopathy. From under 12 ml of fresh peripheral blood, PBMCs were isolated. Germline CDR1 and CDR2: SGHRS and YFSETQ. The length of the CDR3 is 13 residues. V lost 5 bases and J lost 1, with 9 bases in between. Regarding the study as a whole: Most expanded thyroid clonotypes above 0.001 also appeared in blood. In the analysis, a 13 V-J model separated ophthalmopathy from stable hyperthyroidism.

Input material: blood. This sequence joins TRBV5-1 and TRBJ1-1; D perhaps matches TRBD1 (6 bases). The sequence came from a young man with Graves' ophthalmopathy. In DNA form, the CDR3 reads TGCGCCAGCAGGGACAGAGAGAACACTGAAGCTTTCTTT. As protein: CASRDRENTEAFF.